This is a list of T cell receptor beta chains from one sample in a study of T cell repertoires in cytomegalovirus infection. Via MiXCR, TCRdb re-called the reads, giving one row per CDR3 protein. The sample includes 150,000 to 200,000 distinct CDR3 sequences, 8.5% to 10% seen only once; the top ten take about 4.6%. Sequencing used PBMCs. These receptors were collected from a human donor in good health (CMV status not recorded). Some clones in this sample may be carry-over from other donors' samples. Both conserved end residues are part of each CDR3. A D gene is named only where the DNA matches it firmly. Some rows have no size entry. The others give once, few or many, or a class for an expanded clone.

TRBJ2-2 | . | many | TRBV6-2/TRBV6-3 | TGTGCCAGCGCGGGTATTAGGAGCACCGGGGAGCTGTTTTTT | CASAGIRSTGELFF
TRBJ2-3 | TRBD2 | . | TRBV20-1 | TGCAGTGCTAGGAGTGGGCTAGCGGGAGATACGCAGTATTTT | CSARSGLAGDTQYF
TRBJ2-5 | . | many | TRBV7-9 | TGTGCCAGCAGTTCGGAGGGGTCTGCTCAAGAGACCCAGTACTTC | CASSSEGSAQETQYF
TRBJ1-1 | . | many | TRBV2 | TGTGCCAGCAGTGAATTGCTAAACACTGAAGCTTTCTTT | CASSELLNTEAFF
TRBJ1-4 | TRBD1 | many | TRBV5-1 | TGCGCCAGCAGCTTCCCACCGGGACAGGGGAGTGAAAAACTGTTTTTT | CASSFPPGQGSEKLFF
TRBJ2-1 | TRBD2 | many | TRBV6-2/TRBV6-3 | TGTGCCAGCAGTTACTATGGTAGCGGGAGACCCCATGAGCAGTTCTTC | CASSYYGSGRPHEQFF
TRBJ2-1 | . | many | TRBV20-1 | TGCAGTGCTAGAGATGCCGGGAAGAGCTCCTACAATGAGCAGTTCTTC | CSARDAGKSSYNEQFF
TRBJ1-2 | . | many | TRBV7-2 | TGTGCCAGCAGCGCTAACTATGGCTACACCTTC | CASSANYGYTF
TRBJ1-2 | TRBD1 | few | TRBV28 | TGTGCCAGCAGTACTATCCGGACAGGGAAAGACTATGGCTACACCTTC | CASSTIRTGKDYGYTF
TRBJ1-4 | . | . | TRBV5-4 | TGTGCCAGCAGCTTGAAGCAGGGTTCGGCTGAAAAACTGTTTTTT | CASSLKQGSAEKLFF
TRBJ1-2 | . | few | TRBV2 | TGTGCCAGCCCCCCTGGCTACACCTTC | CASPPGYTF
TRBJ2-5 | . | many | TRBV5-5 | TGTGCCAGCAGCTTTAACCCTCAGCGGGCTCAAGAGACCCAGTACTTC | CASSFNPQRAQETQYF
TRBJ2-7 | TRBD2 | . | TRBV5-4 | TGTGTCAGCAGACGCCGGGAGGAAGATTACGAGCAGTACTTC | CVSRRREEDYEQYF
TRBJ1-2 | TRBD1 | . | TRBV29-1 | TGCAGCGTGGCCGGGACAGGAAACTATGGCTACACCTTC | CSVAGTGNYGYTF
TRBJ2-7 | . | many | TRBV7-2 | TGTGCCAGCAGCTTAGGTCAGATCCCCTACGAGCAGTACTTC | CASSLGQIPYEQYF
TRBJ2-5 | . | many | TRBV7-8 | TGTGCCAGCAGCCACATGGGAGAGACCCAGTACTTC | CASSHMGETQYF
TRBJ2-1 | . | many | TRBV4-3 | TGCGCCAGCAGCCAAGTGAGCCTCCGAACCCCCTACAATGAGCAGTTCTTC | CASSQVSLRTPYNEQFF
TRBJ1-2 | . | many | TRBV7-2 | TGTGCCAGCAGCTTAGGGGGGGGTGGCTACACCTTC | CASSLGGGGYTF
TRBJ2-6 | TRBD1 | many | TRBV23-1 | TGCGCCAGCAGTTCGGGGGCCTTAATGGGGACAGGGGTATCTGGGGCCAACGTCCTGACTTTC | CASSSGALMGTGVSGANVLTF
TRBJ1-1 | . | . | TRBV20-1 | TGCAGTGCTAGAGATGGGGTGAGAACTGAAGCTTTCTTT | CSARDGVRTEAFF
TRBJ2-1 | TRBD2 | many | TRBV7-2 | TGTGCCAGCAGCTTAGCTGTTAGCGGGAGGGCTGGTAGAGGCTCCTACAATGAGCAGTTCTTC | CASSLAVSGRAGRGSYNEQFF
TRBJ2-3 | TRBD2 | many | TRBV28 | TGTGCCAGCAGTCCTCCCCGGACTAGCGGGAGACGTCCGAGGGAAGCTCTGGATACGCAGTATTTT | CASSPPRTSGRRPREALDTQYF
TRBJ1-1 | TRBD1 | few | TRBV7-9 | TGTGCCAGCAGCACCCGGGACAGCATGAACACTGAAGCTTTCTTT | CASSTRDSMNTEAFF
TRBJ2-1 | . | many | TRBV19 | TGTGCCAGTAGTGCAGTCTACAATGAGCAGTTCTTC | CASSAVYNEQFF
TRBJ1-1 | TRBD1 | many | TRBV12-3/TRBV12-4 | TGTGCCAGCAGTCCCGGGACAGCAGGGAACACTGAAGCTTTCTTT | CASSPGTAGNTEAFF
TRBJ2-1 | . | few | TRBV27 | TGTGCCAGCAGCGCTTCCGGGAGTAGGGCTACCTTC | CASSASGSRATF
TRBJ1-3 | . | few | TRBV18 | TGTGCCAGCTCACCACAAGGTGGACAGAGCTCTGGAAACACCATATATTTT | CASSPQGGQSSGNTIYF
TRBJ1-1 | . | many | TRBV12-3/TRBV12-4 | TGTGCCAGCGGAAGAGGGGACACTGAAGCTTTCTTT | CASGRGDTEAFF
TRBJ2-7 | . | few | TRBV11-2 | TGTGCCAGCAGCTTAGCGGGGGGCGGGAGCGCCTCCTACGAGCAGTACTTC | CASSLAGGGSASYEQYF
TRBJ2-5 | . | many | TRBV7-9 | TGTGCTAGCAGCTTAGGGGGACAAGAGACCCAGTACTTC | CASSLGGQETQYF
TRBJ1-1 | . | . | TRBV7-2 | TGTGCCAGCAGCTTAATCACGGACACTGAAGCTTTCTTT | CASSLITDTEAFF
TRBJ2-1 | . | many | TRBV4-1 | TGCGCCAGCAGCCAAGATACTGGGGTGTACAATGAGCAGTTCTTC | CASSQDTGVYNEQFF
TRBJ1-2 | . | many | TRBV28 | TGTGCCAGCAGTTCCACGACTAACTATGGCTACACCTTC | CASSSTTNYGYTF
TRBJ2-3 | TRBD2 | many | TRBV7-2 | TGTGCCAGCAGCACCAGGGCAGCGGGAGTTGGAGATACGCAGTATTTT | CASSTRAAGVGDTQYF
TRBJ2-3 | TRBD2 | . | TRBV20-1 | TGCAGTGTTCCGGGACTAGCTCCCGATACGCAGTATTTT | CSVPGLAPDTQYF
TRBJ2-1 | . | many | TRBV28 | TGTGCCAGCAGTTTAGGGGGCGCGAAGGATGAGCAGTTCTTC | CASSLGGAKDEQFF
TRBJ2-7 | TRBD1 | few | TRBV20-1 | TGCAGTGCAGCGACCGGGACAGTGGCCTACGAGCAGTACTTC | CSAATGTVAYEQYF
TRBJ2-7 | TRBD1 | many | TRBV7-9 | TGTGCCAGCAGGGCCACGGGACAGGGTGGCCACGAGCAGTACTTC | CASRATGQGGHEQYF
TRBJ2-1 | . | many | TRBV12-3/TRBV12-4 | TGTGCCAGCAGTCTTATCGGCAATGAGCAGTTCTTC | CASSLIGNEQFF
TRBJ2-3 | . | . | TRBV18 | TGTGCCAGCTCACCACGAACGGGAACCGGAGATACGCAGTATTTT | CASSPRTGTGDTQYF
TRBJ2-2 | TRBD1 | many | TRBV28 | TGTGCCAGCAGTTCCCGGACAGGGAACACCGGGGAGCTGTTTTTT | CASSSRTGNTGELFF
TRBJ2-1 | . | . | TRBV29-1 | TGCAGCGTTGGGTACGGCGGGCATAATAATGAGCAGTTCTTC | CSVGYGGHNNEQFF
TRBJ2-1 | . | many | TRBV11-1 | TGTGCCAGCAGCACACAGGGAATCGATGAGCAGTTCTTC | CASSTQGIDEQFF
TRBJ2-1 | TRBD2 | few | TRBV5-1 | TGCGCCAGCAGCTTGGATCTAGCGGGAAACAATGAGCAGTTCTTC | CASSLDLAGNNEQFF
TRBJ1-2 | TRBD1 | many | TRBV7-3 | TGTGCCAGCAGCTTGACGGGACAGGGGTTGCTTCTAGGGAATGGCTACACCTTC | CASSLTGQGLLLGNGYTF
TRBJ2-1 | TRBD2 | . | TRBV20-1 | TGCAGTGGAGTCCCGGGACTAGCCCACAATGAGCAGTTCTTC | CSGVPGLAHNEQFF